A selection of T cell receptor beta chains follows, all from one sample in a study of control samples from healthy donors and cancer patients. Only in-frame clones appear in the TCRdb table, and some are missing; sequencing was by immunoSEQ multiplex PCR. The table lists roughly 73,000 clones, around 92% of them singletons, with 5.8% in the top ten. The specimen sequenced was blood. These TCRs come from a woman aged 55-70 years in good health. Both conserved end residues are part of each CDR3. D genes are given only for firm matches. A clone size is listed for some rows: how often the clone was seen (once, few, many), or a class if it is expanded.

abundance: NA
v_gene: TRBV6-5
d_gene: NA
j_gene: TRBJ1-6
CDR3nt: TGTGCCAGCAGTTACTCAACAGTGCATTCACCCCTCCACTTT
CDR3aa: CASSYSTVHSPLHF

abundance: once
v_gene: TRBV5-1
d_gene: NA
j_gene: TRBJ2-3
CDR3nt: TGCGCCAGCAGCTTGGCTCAGGGAACAGATACGCAGTATTTT
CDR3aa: CASSLAQGTDTQYF

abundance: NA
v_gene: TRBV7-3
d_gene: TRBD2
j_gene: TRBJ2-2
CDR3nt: TGTGCCAGCAGCTTAGGTAGCGGGAGGGACCTGAACACCGGGGAGCTGTTTTTT
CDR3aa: CASSLGSGRDLNTGELFF

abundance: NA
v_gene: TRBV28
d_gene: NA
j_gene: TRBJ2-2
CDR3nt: TGTGCCAGCAGTCCCTTAGCGGCCGGGGAGCTGTTTTTT
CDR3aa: CASSPLAAGELFF

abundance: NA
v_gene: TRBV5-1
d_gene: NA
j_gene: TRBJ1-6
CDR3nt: TGCGCCAGCAGCCTTCAGGGTGGGGATTCACCCCTCCACTTT
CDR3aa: CASSLQGGDSPLHF

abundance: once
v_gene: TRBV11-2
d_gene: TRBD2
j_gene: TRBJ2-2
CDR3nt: TGTGCCAGCAGCCCCCGCGGAGGGAGGGCCACCGGGGAGCTGTTTTTT
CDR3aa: CASSPRGGRATGELFF

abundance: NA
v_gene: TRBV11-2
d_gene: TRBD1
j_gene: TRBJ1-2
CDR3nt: TGTGCCAGCAGCTTAGATGGGACAGGCTATGGCTACACCTTC
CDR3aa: CASSLDGTGYGYTF

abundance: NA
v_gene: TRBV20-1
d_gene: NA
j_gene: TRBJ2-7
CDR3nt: TGCAGTGCTAGTTTCCTAACTTTAACCTACGAGCAGTACTTC
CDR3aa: CSASFLTLTYEQYF

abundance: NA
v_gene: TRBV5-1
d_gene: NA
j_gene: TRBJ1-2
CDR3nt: TGCGCCAGCAGCTTGGGGGCAGGGAGCCATGGCTACACCTTC
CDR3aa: CASSLGAGSHGYTF

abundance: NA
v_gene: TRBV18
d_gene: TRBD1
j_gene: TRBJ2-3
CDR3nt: TGTGCCAGCTCACCCGTGGGACAGGGAGAAGATACGCAGTATTTT
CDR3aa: CASSPVGQGEDTQYF

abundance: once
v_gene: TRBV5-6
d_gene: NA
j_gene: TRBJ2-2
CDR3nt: TGTGCCAGCAGCTTGGTTTCCGGGGAGCTGTTTTTT
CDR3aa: CASSLVSGELFF

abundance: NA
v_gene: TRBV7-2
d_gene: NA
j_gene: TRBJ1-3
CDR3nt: TGTGCCAGCAGCTTGGGGGGCTCTGGAAACACCATATATTTT
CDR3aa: CASSLGGSGNTIYF

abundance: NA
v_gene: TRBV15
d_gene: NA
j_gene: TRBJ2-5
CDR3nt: TGTGCCACCAGCAGAGATCTTACCTCTAGGGAGACCCAGTACTTC
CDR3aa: CATSRDLTSRETQYF

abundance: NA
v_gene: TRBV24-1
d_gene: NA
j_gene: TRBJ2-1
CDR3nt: TGTGCCACCAGTGACCAACCAGCAGGAGGGAACAATGAGCAGTTCTTC
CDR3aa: CATSDQPAGGNNEQFF

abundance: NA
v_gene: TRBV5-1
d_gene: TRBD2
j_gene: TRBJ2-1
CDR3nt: TGCGCCAGCAGCGGCGGGACTAGCGGGAGCTCCTACAATGAGCAGTTCTTC
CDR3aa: CASSGGTSGSSYNEQFF

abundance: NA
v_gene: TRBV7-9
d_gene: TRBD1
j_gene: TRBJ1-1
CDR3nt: TGTGCCAGCGCTTTGCAGGGGGTCAACACTGAAGCTTTCTTT
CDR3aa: CASALQGVNTEAFF

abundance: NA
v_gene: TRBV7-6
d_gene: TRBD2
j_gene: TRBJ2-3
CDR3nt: TGTGCCAGCAGCTTAGGGACTAGCGGGAGTAGAGATACGCAGTATTTT
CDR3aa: CASSLGTSGSRDTQYF

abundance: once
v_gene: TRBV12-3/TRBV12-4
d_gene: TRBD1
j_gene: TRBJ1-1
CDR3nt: TGTGCCAGCACCCTCACAGGGGGGCGGCGCGCTTTCTTT
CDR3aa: CASTLTGGRRAFF

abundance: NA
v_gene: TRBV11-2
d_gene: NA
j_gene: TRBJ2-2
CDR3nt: TGTGCCAGCAGCTTAGCCGGCGCAGGGAGCACCGGGGAGCTGTTTTTT
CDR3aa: CASSLAGAGSTGELFF

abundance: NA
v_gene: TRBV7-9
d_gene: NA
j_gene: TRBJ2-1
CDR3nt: TGTGCCAGCAGCTTAGGGGCGGCCACTTACAATGAGCAGTTCTTC
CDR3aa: CASSLGAATYNEQFF

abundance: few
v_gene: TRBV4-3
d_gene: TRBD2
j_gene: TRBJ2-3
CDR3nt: TGCGCCAGCAGCCAAGATCCCTTTGGCGGGAGGGCCTCAGATACGCAGTATTTT
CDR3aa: CASSQDPFGGRASDTQYF

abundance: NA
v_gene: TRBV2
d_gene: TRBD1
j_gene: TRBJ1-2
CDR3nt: TGTGCCAGCAGTGGGGACAGTAACTATGGCTACACCTTC
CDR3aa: CASSGDSNYGYTF

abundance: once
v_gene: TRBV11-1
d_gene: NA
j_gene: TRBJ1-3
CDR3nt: TGTGCCAGCAGCACGGGACAAGGCACTGGAAACACCATATATTTT
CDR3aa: CASSTGQGTGNTIYF

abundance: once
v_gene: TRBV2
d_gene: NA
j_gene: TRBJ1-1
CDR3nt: TGTGCCAGCAGCCCCCCGGGACCCCGAACTGAGAACACTGAAGCTTTCTTT
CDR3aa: CASSPPGPRTENTEAFF

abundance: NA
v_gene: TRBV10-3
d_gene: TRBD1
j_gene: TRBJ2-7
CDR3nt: TGTGCCATCAGCGAAATACAGGGGCGCCACGAGCAGTACTTC
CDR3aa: CAISEIQGRHEQYF

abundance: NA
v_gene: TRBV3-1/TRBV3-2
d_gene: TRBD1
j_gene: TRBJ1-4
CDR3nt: TGTGCCAGCAGCCGGAAGTCCGGGACAGGGAATGAAAAACTGTTTTTT
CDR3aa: CASSRKSGTGNEKLFF

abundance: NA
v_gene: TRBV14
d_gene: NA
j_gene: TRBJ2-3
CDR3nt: TGTGCCAGCAGCCACAGGGATATCACAGATACGCAGTATTTT
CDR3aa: CASSHRDITDTQYF

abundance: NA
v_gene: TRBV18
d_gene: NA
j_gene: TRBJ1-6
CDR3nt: TGTGCCAGCTCCCCTGGACGGAGTAATTCACCCCTCCACTTT
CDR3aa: CASSPGRSNSPLHF

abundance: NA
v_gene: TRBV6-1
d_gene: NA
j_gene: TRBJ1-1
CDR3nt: TGTGCCAGCAGTGAATCGGGGTGGTCTGAAGCTTTCTTT
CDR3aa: CASSESGWSEAFF

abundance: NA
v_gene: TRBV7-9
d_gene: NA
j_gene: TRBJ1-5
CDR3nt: TGTGCCAGCAGCAAAGTGGGGGGGGCCCCCCAGCATTTT
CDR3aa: CASSKVGGAPQHF

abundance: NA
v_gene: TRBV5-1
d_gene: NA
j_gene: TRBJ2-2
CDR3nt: TGCGCCAGCAGCTTGATGGGGGTCGAGAACGGGGAGCTGTTTTTT
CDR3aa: CASSLMGVENGELFF

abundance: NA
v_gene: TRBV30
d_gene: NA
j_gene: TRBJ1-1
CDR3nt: TGTGCCTGGAGTGTTCATAGGGGGAACACTGAAGCTTTCTTT
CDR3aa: CAWSVHRGNTEAFF

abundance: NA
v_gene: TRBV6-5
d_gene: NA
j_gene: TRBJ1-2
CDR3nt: TGTGCCAGCACCAAGGGGTTTAGAGGGTACACCTTC
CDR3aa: CASTKGFRGYTF

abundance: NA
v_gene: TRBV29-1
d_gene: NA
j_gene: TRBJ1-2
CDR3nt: TGCAGCGTTGAAGATGAGCGACTTCCCCGCTATGGCTACACCTTC
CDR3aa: CSVEDERLPRYGYTF

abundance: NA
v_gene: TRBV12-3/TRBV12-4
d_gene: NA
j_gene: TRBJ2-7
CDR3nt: TGTGCCAGCAATTTCGGCAGTACCTACGAGCAGTACTTC
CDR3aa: CASNFGSTYEQYF

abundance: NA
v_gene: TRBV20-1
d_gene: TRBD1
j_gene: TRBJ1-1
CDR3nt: TGCAGTGCTGGACAGGGGAGGGCTTTCTTT
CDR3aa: CSAGQGRAFF

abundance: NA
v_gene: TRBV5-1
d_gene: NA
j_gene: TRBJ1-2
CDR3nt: TGCGCCAGCAGCTTGGGAAGTGTCGGGTACAGGGATGGCTACACCTTC
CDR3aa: CASSLGSVGYRDGYTF

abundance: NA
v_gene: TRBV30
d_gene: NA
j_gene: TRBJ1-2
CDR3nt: TGTGCCTGGAACCGGGAGATAGGTGATGGCTACACCTTC
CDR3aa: CAWNREIGDGYTF